The source of this T cell receptor beta chain is a study of T cells expressing NK-cell markers. One entry per CDR3 protein, without DNA, is what TCRdb gives after re-calling the 5' RACE reads. The specimen's table records roughly 170,000 distinct CDR3 sequences. Findings of the study overall: Uncertainty persisted over the HCMV specificity of expanded NKG2C+ T cell clones.

With respect to this clonotype: Its antigen is unidentified.

Sequencing was performed on blood T cells: a sorted CD56 or NKG2C T cell subset, CD4+ or CD8+ T cells, or bulk PBMC T cells (not recorded which). The sequence derives from a woman aged 18 to 75 in good health.

Here the CDR3 reads CSARGDIGEQFF. The chain is built from TRBV20-1 and TRBJ2-1; TCRdb names TRBD1, which stays unverified in the absence of DNA. This CDR3 is 12 amino acids long. Germline V gene data show CDR1 as DFQATT and CDR2 as SNEGSKA (reference sequence).